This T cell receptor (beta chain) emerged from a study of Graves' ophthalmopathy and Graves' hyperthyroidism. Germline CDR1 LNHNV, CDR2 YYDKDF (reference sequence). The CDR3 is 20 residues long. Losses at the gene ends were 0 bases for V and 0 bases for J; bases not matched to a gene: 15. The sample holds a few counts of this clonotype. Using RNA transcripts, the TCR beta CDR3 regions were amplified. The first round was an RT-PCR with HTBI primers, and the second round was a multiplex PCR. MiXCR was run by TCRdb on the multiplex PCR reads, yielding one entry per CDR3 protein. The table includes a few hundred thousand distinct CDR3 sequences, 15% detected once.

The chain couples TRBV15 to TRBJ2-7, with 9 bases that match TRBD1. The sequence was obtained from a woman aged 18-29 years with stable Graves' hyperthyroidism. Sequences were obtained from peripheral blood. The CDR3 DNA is TGTGCCACCAGCAGAGAAGGTCGGAGTGCTTGGGACAGGGACTCCTACGAGCAGTACTTC. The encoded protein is CATSREGRSAWDRDSYEQYF.